Listed below are T cell receptor beta chains from one sample, sequenced in a study of Tregs in tolerant kidney transplant recipients. Using immunoSEQ multiplex PCR, the repertoire was profiled, and TCRdb retains in-frame clones only, with some absent. This sample has tens of thousands of clones, with 84% found just once. The sequenced sample was CD4+ T cells from blood. The receptors stem from a human donor in good health. Each CDR3 is given with its conserved first and last residue. The order of the fields is V gene, J gene, clone size, D gene, CDR3 DNA, CDR3 protein. The D gene is left open where the match is weak. Size is stated for part of the rows, as once, few or many counts, or as a class when the clone is expanded.

v_call: TRBV9; j_call: TRBJ2-5; clone_size: NA; d_call: NA; cdr3_nt: TGTGCCAGCAGCCCGCGAGTTGGGACTGGGTACCAAGAGACCCAGTACTTC; cdr3_aa: CASSPRVGTGYQETQYF
v_call: TRBV4-1; j_call: TRBJ1-2; clone_size: NA; d_call: TRBD1; cdr3_nt: TGCGCCAGCAGCCAAGCCCAGGGGGCTGGTGGCTACACCTTC; cdr3_aa: CASSQAQGAGGYTF
v_call: TRBV27; j_call: TRBJ1-1; clone_size: NA; d_call: TRBD1; cdr3_nt: TGTGCCAGCAGTTTAAACCCCGACAGGGGGAACACTGAAGCTTTCTTT; cdr3_aa: CASSLNPDRGNTEAFF
v_call: TRBV20-1; j_call: TRBJ2-3; clone_size: once; d_call: NA; cdr3_nt: TGCAGTGCTAGAGCCCTGTATACGCAGTATTTT; cdr3_aa: CSARALYTQYF
v_call: TRBV7-2; j_call: TRBJ2-1; clone_size: NA; d_call: TRBD2; cdr3_nt: TGTGCCAGCAGCTTAGCAGGCGGGAGATGGGATGAGCAGTTCTTC; cdr3_aa: CASSLAGGRWDEQFF
v_call: TRBV7-9; j_call: TRBJ1-4; clone_size: NA; d_call: TRBD1; cdr3_nt: TGTGCCAGCGGGGACGACAGGGGATTAGAAAAACTGTTTTTT; cdr3_aa: CASGDDRGLEKLFF
v_call: TRBV18; j_call: TRBJ1-4; clone_size: NA; d_call: TRBD1; cdr3_nt: TGTGCCAGCTCAAAGGGACAGGGCTCCTGGGGTGAAAAACTGTTTTTT; cdr3_aa: CASSKGQGSWGEKLFF
v_call: TRBV2; j_call: TRBJ2-7; clone_size: few; d_call: NA; cdr3_nt: TGTGCCAGCAACCCCGTTCAACCCTCCTACGAGCAGTACTTC; cdr3_aa: CASNPVQPSYEQYF
v_call: TRBV19; j_call: TRBJ1-2; clone_size: few; d_call: NA; cdr3_nt: TGTGCCACAAGACGAGGGCGCGGTGGCTATGGCTACACCTTC; cdr3_aa: CATRRGRGGYGYTF
v_call: TRBV7-9; j_call: TRBJ2-7; clone_size: NA; d_call: NA; cdr3_nt: TGTGCCAGCAGCTTAGGTGAGACCGTCACCCGCAAGCAGTACTTC; cdr3_aa: CASSLGETVTRKQYF
v_call: TRBV6-5; j_call: TRBJ1-2; clone_size: once; d_call: NA; cdr3_nt: TGTGCCAGCAGTTACTCACCCGGGGCCGGCTATGGCTACACCTTC; cdr3_aa: CASSYSPGAGYGYTF
v_call: TRBV11-2; j_call: TRBJ2-5; clone_size: NA; d_call: TRBD2; cdr3_nt: TGTGCCAGCAGCTCTCGTCGGACTAGCGGGGGGCGGGTCCAAGAGACCCAGTACTTC; cdr3_aa: CASSSRRTSGGRVQETQYF
v_call: TRBV5-1; j_call: TRBJ2-1; clone_size: NA; d_call: NA; cdr3_nt: TGCGCCAGCAGCTCCCCCTTACGGGGACGCGAGCAGTTCTTC; cdr3_aa: CASSSPLRGREQFF
v_call: TRBV28; j_call: TRBJ1-5; clone_size: few; d_call: NA; cdr3_nt: TGTGCCAGCAGTCTTCCCGGGGGGGGCAATCAGCCCCAGCATTTT; cdr3_aa: CASSLPGGGNQPQHF
v_call: TRBV7-9; j_call: TRBJ1-5; clone_size: NA; d_call: TRBD1; cdr3_nt: TGTGCCAGCAGCTTAAGACAGGGGGGCCCCTTAAATCAGCCCCAGCATTTT; cdr3_aa: CASSLRQGGPLNQPQHF
v_call: TRBV14; j_call: TRBJ2-2; clone_size: NA; d_call: NA; cdr3_nt: TGTGCCAGCAGCCAAGGACTCGGGGAGCTGTTTTTT; cdr3_aa: CASSQGLGELFF
v_call: TRBV4-1; j_call: TRBJ2-1; clone_size: NA; d_call: NA; cdr3_nt: TGCGCCAGCAGCCAAGTTCTCGGGAGCTCCTACAATGAGCAGTTCTTC; cdr3_aa: CASSQVLGSSYNEQFF
v_call: TRBV5-6; j_call: TRBJ2-7; clone_size: few; d_call: NA; cdr3_nt: TGTGCCAGCAGCTTGGAGGGTAGTGGTATGGGGTCTGAGCAGTACTTC; cdr3_aa: CASSLEGSGMGSEQYF
v_call: TRBV14; j_call: TRBJ2-7; clone_size: NA; d_call: NA; cdr3_nt: TGTGCCAGCAGCCAAGTTCGAGTTCCCGATTACGAGCAGTACTTC; cdr3_aa: CASSQVRVPDYEQYF
v_call: TRBV19; j_call: TRBJ1-4; clone_size: NA; d_call: NA; cdr3_nt: TGTGCCAGTAGTGAAGATGAAAAACTGTTTTTT; cdr3_aa: CASSEDEKLFF
v_call: TRBV18; j_call: TRBJ1-3; clone_size: NA; d_call: NA; cdr3_nt: TGTGCCTCGACTCCATCCGGGACACACGGAAACACCATATATTTT; cdr3_aa: CASTPSGTHGNTIYF
v_call: TRBV7-9; j_call: TRBJ2-7; clone_size: NA; d_call: NA; cdr3_nt: TGTGCCAGCAGCTTCCGGGGGGCACAGGGGTCCTACGAGCAGTACTTC; cdr3_aa: CASSFRGAQGSYEQYF
v_call: TRBV7-8; j_call: TRBJ2-7; clone_size: NA; d_call: TRBD2; cdr3_nt: TGTGCCAGCAGCCTAGGCACGGGAGGGCCATTTGAGCAGTACTTC; cdr3_aa: CASSLGTGGPFEQYF
v_call: TRBV5-4; j_call: TRBJ1-3; clone_size: NA; d_call: NA; cdr3_nt: TGTGCCAGCAGCTTGGGAGGGAGCTTCGGGGGAAACACCATATATTTT; cdr3_aa: CASSLGGSFGGNTIYF
v_call: TRBV19; j_call: TRBJ2-3; clone_size: NA; d_call: NA; cdr3_nt: TGTGCCAGTAGTATTTACAGTCCCTCCAGCACAGATACGCAGTATTTT; cdr3_aa: CASSIYSPSSTDTQYF
v_call: TRBV9; j_call: TRBJ2-1; clone_size: NA; d_call: TRBD2; cdr3_nt: TGTGCCAGCAGCGGGGGACTAGCGGGAGCCGGGGAGCAGTTCTTC; cdr3_aa: CASSGGLAGAGEQFF
v_call: TRBV28; j_call: TRBJ1-4; clone_size: NA; d_call: NA; cdr3_nt: TGTGCCAGCAGGTGGATCGGGCCCGGAAAACTGTTTTTT; cdr3_aa: CASRWIGPGKLFF
v_call: TRBV18; j_call: TRBJ1-5; clone_size: NA; d_call: NA; cdr3_nt: TGTGCCAGCTCACCTGTTTCGGGTCAGCCCCAGCATTTT; cdr3_aa: CASSPVSGQPQHF
v_call: TRBV4-1; j_call: TRBJ2-2; clone_size: few; d_call: NA; cdr3_nt: TGCGCCAGCAGCCAAGCAACCAGTTATTCGGACACCGGGGAGCTGTTTTTT; cdr3_aa: CASSQATSYSDTGELFF
v_call: TRBV5-1; j_call: TRBJ1-1; clone_size: NA; d_call: TRBD1; cdr3_nt: TGCGCCAGCAGCTTGGTGGGACAGGCGAACACTGAAGCTTTCTTT; cdr3_aa: CASSLVGQANTEAFF
v_call: TRBV18; j_call: TRBJ1-1; clone_size: once; d_call: NA; cdr3_nt: TGTGCCAGCTCACGGGGGGGGAACACTGAAGCTTTCTTT; cdr3_aa: CASSRGGNTEAFF